The present entry profiles one T cell receptor beta chain with its context. The antigen is unknown. This table comes from immunoSEQ multiplex PCR, and its TCRdb copy is limited to in-frame clones, with some not included. Of under 550,000 clones listed, approximately 88% were seen once; the top ten hold less than 4.5%. This sample was included in a study of Ad26.COV2.S vaccination and SARS-CoV-2 variants. Treatment described: some 20 received Ad26.COV2.S at low or high dose, single or two shots; roughly five received placebo; per-sample allocation not given. Sampling was done on day 63 after the first vaccine or placebo injection. General study points: Similar non-spike TCR breadth was observed in recipients of vaccine and of placebo.

The receptor was derived from a person aged 18-60 years who received the Ad26.COV2.S COVID-19 vaccine or a placebo. The sample was peripheral blood, taken in a trial of Ad26.COV2.S vaccine versus placebo.

The CDR3 DNA reads TGTGCCAGCAGCCCTACCAACAGCAATCAGCCCCAGCATTTT. It yields the protein CASSPTNSNQPQHF. V gene TRBV7-8 combines with J gene TRBJ1-5; no clear D gene. Germline-derived CDR1 and CDR2 are SGHVS and FQNEAQ. This CDR3 contains 14 residues. Trimming shortened V by 5 bases and J by 1 base, and 9 bases separated the two germline ends.